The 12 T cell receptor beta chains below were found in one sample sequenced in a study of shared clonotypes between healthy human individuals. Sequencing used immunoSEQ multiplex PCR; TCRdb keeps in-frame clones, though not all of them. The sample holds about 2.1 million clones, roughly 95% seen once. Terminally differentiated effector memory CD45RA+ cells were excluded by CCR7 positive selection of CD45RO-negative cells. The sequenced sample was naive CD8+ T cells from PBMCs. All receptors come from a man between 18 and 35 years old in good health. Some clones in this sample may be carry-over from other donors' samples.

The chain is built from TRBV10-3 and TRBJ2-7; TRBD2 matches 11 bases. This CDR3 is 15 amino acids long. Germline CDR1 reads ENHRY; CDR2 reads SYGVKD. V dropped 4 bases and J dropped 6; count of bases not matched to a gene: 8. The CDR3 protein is CAISATSGSIPEQYF. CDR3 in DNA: TGTGCCATCAGTGCTACTAGCGGGAGTATCCCCGAGCAGTACTTC.

The CDR3: CSAQGRGIGGQWETQYF. CDR3 coding DNA: TGCAGCGCCCAAGGTCGTGGGATCGGAGGACAATGGGAGACCCAGTACTTC. The rearrangement uses TRBV29-1 and TRBJ2-5, with D possibly called TRBD1 or TRBD2 (5 bases each). The V gene's germline CDR1 is SQVTM and CDR2 ANQGSEA. The CDR3 consists of 17 residues. The V gene lost 7 bases and the J gene lost 5 bases, with 29 bases spanning the gap.

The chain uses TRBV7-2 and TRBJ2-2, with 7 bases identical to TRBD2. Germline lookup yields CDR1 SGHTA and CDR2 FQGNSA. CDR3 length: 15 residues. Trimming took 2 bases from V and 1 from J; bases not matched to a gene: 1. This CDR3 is CASSLKRGNTGELFF. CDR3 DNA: TGTGCCAGCAGCTTAAAGCGGGGGAACACCGGGGAGCTGTTTTTT.

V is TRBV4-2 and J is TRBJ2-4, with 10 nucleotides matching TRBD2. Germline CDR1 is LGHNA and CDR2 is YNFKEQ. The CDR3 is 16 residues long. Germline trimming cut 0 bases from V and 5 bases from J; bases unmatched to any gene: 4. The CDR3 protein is CASSQELAGRQNIQYF. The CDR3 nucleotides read TGTGCCAGCAGCCAAGAACTAGCGGGGAGACAAAACATTCAGTACTTC.

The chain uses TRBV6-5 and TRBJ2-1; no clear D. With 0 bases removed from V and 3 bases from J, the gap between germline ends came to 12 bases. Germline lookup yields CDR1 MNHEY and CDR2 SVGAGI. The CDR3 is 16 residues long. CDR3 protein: CASSYSNQASYNEQFF. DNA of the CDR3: TGTGCCAGCAGTTACTCGAACCAGGCCAGCTACAATGAGCAGTTCTTC.

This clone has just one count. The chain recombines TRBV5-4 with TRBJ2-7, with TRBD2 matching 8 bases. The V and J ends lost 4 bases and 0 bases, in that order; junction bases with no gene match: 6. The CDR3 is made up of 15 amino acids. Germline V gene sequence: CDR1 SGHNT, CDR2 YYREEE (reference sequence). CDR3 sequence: CASSPWAGGSYEQYF. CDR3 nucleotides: TGTGCCAGCAGCCCGTGGGCGGGGGGCTCCTACGAGCAGTACTTC. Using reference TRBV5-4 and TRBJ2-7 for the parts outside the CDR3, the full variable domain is ETGVTQSPTHLIKTRGQQVTLRCSSQSGHNTVSWYQQALGQGPQFIFQYYREEENGRGNFPPRFSGLQFPNYSSELNVNALELDDSALYLCASSPWAGGSYEQYFGPGTRLTVT.

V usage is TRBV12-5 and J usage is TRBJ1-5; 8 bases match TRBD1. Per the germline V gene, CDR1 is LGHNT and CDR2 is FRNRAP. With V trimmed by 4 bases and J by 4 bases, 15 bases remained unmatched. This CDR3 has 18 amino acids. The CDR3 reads CASGSKPMNDRGNQPQHF. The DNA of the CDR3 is TGTGCTAGTGGTTCGAAGCCGATGAATGACAGGGGTAATCAGCCCCAGCATTTT.

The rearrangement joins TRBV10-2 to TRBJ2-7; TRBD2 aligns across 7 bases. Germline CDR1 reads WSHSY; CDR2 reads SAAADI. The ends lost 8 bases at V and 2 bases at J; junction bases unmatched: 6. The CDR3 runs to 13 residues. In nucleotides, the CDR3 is TGCGCCAGCTTTAGCGGGTCCCCCTACGAGCAGTACTTC. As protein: CASFSGSPYEQYF.

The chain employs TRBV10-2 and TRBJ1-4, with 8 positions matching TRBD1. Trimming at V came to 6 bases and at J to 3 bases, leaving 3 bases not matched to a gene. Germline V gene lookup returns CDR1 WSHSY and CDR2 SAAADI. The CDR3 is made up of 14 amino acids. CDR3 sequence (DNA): TGCGCCAGCAGACAGACAGGGGCTAATGAAAAACTGTTTTTT. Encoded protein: CASRQTGANEKLFF.

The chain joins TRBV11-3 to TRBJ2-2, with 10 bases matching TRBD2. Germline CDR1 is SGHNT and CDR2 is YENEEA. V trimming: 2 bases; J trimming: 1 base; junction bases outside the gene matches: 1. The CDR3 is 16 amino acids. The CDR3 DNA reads TGTGCCAGCAGCTTACGGACTAGCGGGAACACCGGGGAGCTGTTTTTT. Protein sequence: CASSLRTSGNTGELFF.

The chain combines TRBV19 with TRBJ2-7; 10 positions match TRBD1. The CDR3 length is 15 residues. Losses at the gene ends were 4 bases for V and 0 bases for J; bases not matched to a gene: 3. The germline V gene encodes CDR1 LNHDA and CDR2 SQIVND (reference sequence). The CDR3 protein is CASSTWTGGSYEQYF. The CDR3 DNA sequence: TGTGCCAGTAGTACGTGGACAGGGGGCTCCTACGAGCAGTACTTC. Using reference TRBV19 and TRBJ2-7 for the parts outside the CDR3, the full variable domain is DGGITQSPKYLFRKEGQNVTLSCEQNLNHDAMYWYRQDPGQGLRLIYYSQIVNDFQKGDIAEGYSVSREKKESFPLTVTSAQKNPTAFYLCASSTWTGGSYEQYFGPGTRLTVT.

The CDR3 DNA reads as TGTGCCAGCAGCTGGACAGCCACTGATGAAAAACTGTTTTTT. It encodes CASSWTATDEKLFF. The rearrangement joins TRBV9 to TRBJ1-4, with D possibly TRBD1 on 6 matching bases. Germline CDR1 is SGDLS and CDR2 is YYNGEE. V lost 4 bases to trimming and J lost 6 bases, with 13 bases between them. CDR3 length: 14 amino acids.